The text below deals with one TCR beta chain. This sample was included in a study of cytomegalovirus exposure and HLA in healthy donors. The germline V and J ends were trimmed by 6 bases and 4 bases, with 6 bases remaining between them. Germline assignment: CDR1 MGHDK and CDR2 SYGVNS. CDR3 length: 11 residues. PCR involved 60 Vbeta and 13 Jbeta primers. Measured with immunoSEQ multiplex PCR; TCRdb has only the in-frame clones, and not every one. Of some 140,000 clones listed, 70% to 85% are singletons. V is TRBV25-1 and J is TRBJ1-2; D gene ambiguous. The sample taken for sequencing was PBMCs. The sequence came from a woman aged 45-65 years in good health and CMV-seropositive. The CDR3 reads CASRDSYGYTF. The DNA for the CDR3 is TGTGCCAGCAGGGACTCCTATGGCTACACCTTC.